One and the same sample provided the 28 T cell receptor beta chains below, sequenced in a study of T-cell memory formation after mild COVID-19. TCRdb fed the 5' RACE reads into MiXCR, producing one record per CDR3 protein. In the table there are approximately 410,000 distinct CDR3 sequences, less than 25% of which are singletons. The sequenced sample consisted of PBMCs or a T cell subset sorted from them (not recorded which). The receptors shown here come from an adult woman who had mild COVID-19 (a few samples of this study predate the infection). Cell type and time point are not known.

This clonotype has a handful of counts. This rearrangement joins TRBV5-1 to TRBJ2-3; possibly TRBD1 or TRBD2 for D (5 bases each). This CDR3 contains 15 residues. Between the trimmed V and J ends, which lost 3 bases and 0 bases, there was a span of 11 bases. In germline, CDR1 is SGHRS, CDR2 YFSETQ. The DNA for the CDR3 is TGCGCCAGCAGCTCCGGGGCATCTAGCACAGATACGCAGTATTTT. Protein product: CASSSGASSTDTQYF. The full variable domain, completed using reference TRBV5-1 and TRBJ2-3, is KAGVTQTPRYLIKTRGQQVTLSCSPISGHRSVSWYQQTPGQGLQFLFEYFSETQRNKGNFPGRFSGRQFSNSRSEMNVSTLELGDSALYLCASSSGASSTDTQYFGPGTRLTVL.

This clonotype was counted only a few times. The V call is TRBV6-5, the J call TRBJ2-7; D might be TRBD1 (5 bases). CDR1 is MNHEY, CDR2 SVGAGI, per germline. There are 14 residues in the CDR3. Trimming cost V 2 bases and J 4 bases, with 12 bases left between them. The CDR3 spells CASSYTQGSYEQYF. The CDR3 nucleotides read TGTGCCAGCAGTTACACCCAGGGATCATACGAGCAGTACTTC.

The rearrangement links TRBV7-2 to TRBJ2-1, with 8 bases aligning to TRBD1. The germline V gene encodes CDR1 SGHTA and CDR2 FQGNSA. The CDR3 has 15 amino acids. Losses at the gene ends were 1 base for V and 10 bases for J; bases not matched to a gene: 9. The CDR3 sequence: CASSLGQGTYREQFF. DNA of the CDR3: TGTGCCAGCAGCTTAGGACAGGGGACCTACAGGGAGCAGTTCTTC. Full variable domain (missing parts from reference TRBV7-2 and TRBJ2-1): GAGVSQSPSNKVTEKGKDVELRCDPISGHTALYWYRQSLGQGLEFLIYFQGNSAPDKSGLPSDRFSAERTGGSVSTLTIQRTQQEDSAVYLCASSLGQGTYREQFFGPGTRLTVL.

V and J are TRBV7-6 and TRBJ2-2; D remains unclear. The CDR3 spans 15 residues. From germline, CDR1 is SGHVS and CDR2 FNYEAQ. Trimming removed 1 base from V and 6 bases from J, with 12 bases in between. Here the CDR3 reads CASSLDGYDSGELFF. The DNA of the CDR3 is TGTGCCAGCAGCTTAGACGGATACGACTCCGGGGAGCTGTTTTTT.

This chain uses TRBV6-2 or TRBV6-3 with TRBJ2-5; the D is unclear. Trimming took off 7 bases at V and 7 bases at J, with 13 bases between the two ends. The CDR3 contains 12 residues. The V gene's germline CDR1 is MNHEY and CDR2 SVGEGT. CDR3 loop: CASKVPPGTQYF. CDR3 DNA: TGTGCCAGCAAAGTGCCCCCGGGGACCCAGTACTTC.

The chain recombines TRBV11-2 with TRBJ2-2; D possibly corresponds to TRBD1 (5 bases). The ends were cut back, 1 base at V and 5 bases at J, with 17 bases in the middle. Germline CDR1 is SGHAT and CDR2 is FQNNGV. This CDR3 is 17 amino acids long. The DNA of the CDR3 is TGTGCCAGCAGCTTAGTTGATGCAAGGGGCCGGACCGGGGAGCTGTTTTTT. Translating it yields CASSLVDARGRTGELFF.

The gene calls are TRBV6-6 and TRBJ1-6; 9 bases are shared with TRBD1. The V segment lost 6 bases and the J segment 9 bases; nucleotides outside the gene matches: 9. Germline V gene lookup returns CDR1 MNHNY and CDR2 SVGAGI (reference sequence). This CDR3 comprises 15 residues. The CDR3, as DNA: TGTGCCAGCAGGGCGACAGGGGGTCGAGCTTCACCCCTCCACTTT. Its translation: CASRATGGRASPLHF.

The chain combines TRBV7-2 with TRBJ2-3, with 10 positions matching TRBD2. The CDR3 contains 16 residues. With V trimmed by 4 bases and J by 3 bases, 7 bases remained unmatched. Germline V gives CDR1 SGHTA, CDR2 FQGNSA. The CDR3 DNA sequence: TGTGCCAGCAGCTCCATAGCGGGGGGAGGAACAGATACGCAGTATTTT. This translates into CASSSIAGGGTDTQYF.

This clonotype was seen a handful of times. The chain recombines TRBV4-1 with TRBJ1-1, with D possibly being TRBD1 (5 bases). V was pared by 3 bases and J by 5 bases, with 25 bases between. CDR1 is MGHRA, CDR2 YSYEKL, per germline. The CDR3 length is 18 residues. CDR3 sequence: CASSHPGEGALLDTEAFF. In nucleotides, the CDR3 is TGCGCCAGCAGCCACCCCGGCGAAGGGGCCCTCTTGGATACTGAAGCTTTCTTT.

This clonotype has more than one count but fewer than ten. This rearrangement joins TRBV24-1 to TRBJ2-3; 14 nucleotides match TRBD2. The CDR3 runs to 18 residues. V shed 3 bases and J 0 bases; nucleotides not matched to a gene: 4. In germline, CDR1 is KGHDR, CDR2 SFDVKD. In DNA form, the CDR3 reads TGTGCCACCAGTGATCGACGACTAGCGGGGGGGAGCACAGATACGCAGTATTTT. Translated: CATSDRRLAGGSTDTQYF.

The V and J genes are TRBV20-1 and TRBJ1-2; weak D call: TRBD1 (5 bases). The CDR3 is 13 residues long. Germline values: CDR1 DFQATT, CDR2 SNEGSKA (reference sequence). V was cut by 5 bases and J by 4 bases, with 14 bases left in between. The CDR3 region is CSARAAQGYGYTF. The DNA for the CDR3 is TGCAGTGCTCGCGCCGCCCAGGGCTATGGCTACACCTTC.

The V call is TRBV19, the J call TRBJ2-6; perhaps TRBD2 as D (6 bases). The V gene lost 3 bases and the J gene lost 0 bases, with 15 bases spanning the gap. CDR1 LNHDA and CDR2 SQIVND come from the germline V gene (reference sequence). This CDR3 is 18 amino acids long. The CDR3 is CASSIRGTGISGANVLTF. The CDR3 nucleotides are TGTGCCAGTAGTATTCGGGGGACGGGGATCTCTGGGGCCAACGTCCTGACTTTC.

This clonotype was found a few times. The chain couples TRBV4-2 to TRBJ2-3, with D hard to call. This CDR3 has 13 amino acids. Germline CDR1 and CDR2: LGHNA and YNFKEQ. V lost 1 base to trimming and J lost 6 bases, with 8 bases between them. CDR3 region: CASSQAGGDTQYF. Written as DNA, the CDR3 is TGTGCCAGCAGCCAAGCGGGTGGCGATACGCAGTATTTT.

There are a few counts of this clonotype. The rearrangement joins TRBV12-3 or TRBV12-4 to TRBJ1-2; D is uncertain. The CDR3 length is 13 residues. Trimming left V 3 bases short and J 4 bases short, with 9 bases between. The CDR3 sequence: CASSFERFYGYTF. The CDR3 nucleotides read TGTGCCAGCAGTTTTGAACGGTTCTATGGCTACACCTTC.

This clonotype has just a few counts. This chain links TRBV25-1 with TRBJ2-1; 9 bases align to TRBD2. The CDR3 length is 14 residues. Germline CDR1 is MGHDK and CDR2 is SYGVNS. The V segment lost 2 bases and the J segment 8 bases; nucleotides outside the gene matches: 4. CDR3 nucleotides: TGTGCCAGCAGTGAAGGCGCGGGAGGGGATGAGCAGTTCTTC. It translates to CASSEGAGGDEQFF.

This sequence joins TRBV29-1 and TRBJ2-1; TRBD2 aligns across 11 bases. J lost 8 bases, V lost 2 bases, and 11 bases had no gene match. Germline CDR1 SQVTM, CDR2 ANQGSEA. This CDR3 region has 16 residues. The CDR3 sequence: CSVELAGGPIPYEQFF. In DNA form, the CDR3 reads TGCAGCGTTGAACTAGCGGGAGGCCCGATACCGTATGAGCAGTTCTTC.

The gene calls are TRBV5-1 and TRBJ2-1; possible D gene TRBD2, 6 bases. This CDR3 spans 16 amino acids. Trimming cost V 0 bases and J 0 bases, with 10 bases left between them. CDR1 is SGHRS and CDR2 is YFSETQ in the germline V gene. CDR3 sequence: CASSLDLGSSYNEQFF. The DNA for the CDR3 is TGCGCCAGCAGCTTGGATCTCGGGAGCTCCTACAATGAGCAGTTCTTC.

This CDR3 is CASSGGGVTDTQYF. CDR3 nucleotides: TGTGCCAGCAGCGGAGGGGGGGTGACAGATACGCAGTATTTT. The rearrangement joins TRBV9 to TRBJ2-3; the D gene is possibly TRBD2 (7 bases). V was shortened by 3 bases and J by 3 bases, with 11 bases between the two germline ends. Germline lookup yields CDR1 SGDLS and CDR2 YYNGEE. The CDR3 is made up of 14 amino acids.

This clonotype was detected a few times. This chain links TRBV5-1 with TRBJ2-7; 9 bases fit TRBD1. The CDR3 has 14 amino acids. The J segment lost 5 bases and the V segment lost 4 bases, leaving 7 bases of the junction unmatched. CDR1 and CDR2 from the germline V gene are SGHRS and YFSETQ. CDR3: CASSDGTGNDEQYF. Written as DNA, the CDR3 is TGCGCCAGCAGCGACGGGACAGGGAATGACGAGCAGTACTTC.

The chain uses TRBV5-1 and TRBJ1-2; unclear D gene. V lost 4 bases and J 4 bases, leaving 14 bases between the germline ends. The CDR3 consists of 14 residues. From germline, CDR1 is SGHRS and CDR2 YFSETQ. In DNA form, the CDR3 reads TGCGCCAGCAGCCGAACAGAAGCGTCCTATGGCTACACCTTC. Translation gives CASSRTEASYGYTF. The variable domain in full, completed from reference TRBV5-1 and TRBJ1-2, reads KAGVTQTPRYLIKTRGQQVTLSCSPISGHRSVSWYQQTPGQGLQFLFEYFSETQRNKGNFPGRFSGRQFSNSRSEMNVSTLELGDSALYLCASSRTEASYGYTFGSGTRLTVV.

The chain combines TRBV9 with TRBJ1-1; TRBD1 matches 9 bases. CDR1 and CDR2 (germline): SGDLS, YYNGEE. With V trimmed by 2 bases and J by 9 bases, 11 bases remained unmatched. This CDR3 spans 15 amino acids. The CDR3 here is CASSVGDRVEGKAFF. The CDR3 nucleotides are TGTGCCAGCAGCGTTGGGGACAGGGTAGAAGGAAAAGCTTTCTTT.

This clonotype occurred a few times. The chain has TRBV10-3 and TRBJ2-7, with TRBD2 identical over 7 bases. CDR3 length equals 12 residues. Germline-derived CDR1 and CDR2 are ENHRY and SYGVKD. V dropped 6 bases and J dropped 7; count of bases not matched to a gene: 6. The CDR3, as DNA: TGTGCCATCAGCTCGGACGGGAGGGAGCAGTACTTC. Amino acids: CAISSDGREQYF.

The rearrangement uses TRBV7-2 and TRBJ2-1, with 8 nucleotides matching TRBD2. Germline V gene sequence: CDR1 SGHTA, CDR2 FQGNSA. V was pared by 7 bases and J by 6 bases, with 8 bases of the junction left unmatched. The CDR3 runs 14 residues. CDR3 amino acids: CASMLAGLANEQFF. CDR3 DNA: TGTGCCAGCATGCTAGCGGGTCTAGCCAATGAGCAGTTCTTC. Filled out from reference TRBV7-2 and TRBJ2-1, the complete variable domain reads GAGVSQSPSNKVTEKGKDVELRCDPISGHTALYWYRQSLGQGLEFLIYFQGNSAPDKSGLPSDRFSAERTGGSVSTLTIQRTQQEDSAVYLCASMLAGLANEQFFGPGTRLTVL.

This clonotype was seen a handful of times. The CDR3 is CASSYRDSSYEQYF. The CDR3 nucleotides are TGTGCCAGCAGTTACCGGGACAGCTCCTACGAGCAGTACTTC. The chain employs TRBV6-5 and TRBJ2-7; 7 nucleotides match TRBD1. After removal of 2 bases from V and 0 bases from J, the junction contained 1 base not matched to a gene. Germline assignment: CDR1 MNHEY and CDR2 SVGAGI. CDR3 length: 14 residues.

The chain has TRBV4-1 and TRBJ2-2; no clear D gene. V dropped 4 bases and J dropped 7 bases, with 13 bases sitting between them. This CDR3 has 14 residues. Germline V gene lookup returns CDR1 MGHRA and CDR2 YSYEKL. The CDR3 nucleotides read TGCGCCAGCAGCCGGATCGGAAAGAGCGGGGAGCTGTTTTTT. This sequence encodes CASSRIGKSGELFF.

This clonotype was seen a few times. The J gene is TRBJ2-1, the V gene TRBV5-6, with D hard to call. The germline V and J ends were trimmed by 3 bases and 1 base, with 14 bases remaining between them. The CDR3 is 16 residues long. CDR1 and CDR2 (germline): SGHDT, YYEEEE. As DNA, the CDR3 is TGTGCCAGCAGCTCGCCACAGTGGGGATCCTACAATGAGCAGTTCTTC. Translating gives CASSSPQWGSYNEQFF.

The genes are TRBV3-1 and TRBJ1-5; D gene ambiguous. Per the germline V gene, CDR1 is LGHDT and CDR2 is YNNKEL (reference sequence). Trimming stripped 1 base from V and 11 bases from J, with 12 bases between. The length of the CDR3 is 13 residues. Here the CDR3 DNA reads TGTGCCAGCAGCCAAGGGTACGCGGGGTCCCAGCATTTT. It yields the protein CASSQGYAGSQHF.

This chain links TRBV29-1 with TRBJ2-2; D is tentatively TRBD1 or TRBD2 (5 bases each). CDR3 length: 14 amino acids. In germline, CDR1 is SQVTM, CDR2 ANQGSEA. V shed 7 bases and J shed 1 base, with 13 bases lying between them. The CDR3 DNA follows: TGCAGCGGGACCGGGACCCAGAACACCGGGGAGCTGTTTTTT. Amino acids: CSGTGTQNTGELFF.